This record covers a single T cell receptor beta chain. This clonotype has at least ten counts. The specificity of this receptor is unknown. No base-level quality is on record; no much larger clone is a single base apart. Graves' hyperthyroidism was defined as stable when no progression to ophthalmopathy occurred over 18 months of follow-up. The hyperthyroidism patients were between 18 and 65 years old and newly diagnosed, with a disease duration of less than 2 months. Exclusion was applied to patients with uncontrolled infections, other autoimmune diseases, pregnancy or lactation. Diagnoses were based on clinical symptoms, serum thyroxine and TRAb, thyroid ultrasound and orbital computed tomography. PBMCs were isolated from approximately 10 ml of fresh peripheral blood by Ficoll-Paque density gradient centrifugation. Total RNA was extracted using Trizol reagent, and RNA quality was assessed on an Agilent 2100 Bioanalyzer.

In the germline V gene, CDR1 corresponds to SGHRS and CDR2 to YFSETQ. From the cysteine up to the phenylalanine, the CDR3 has a length of 14 residues. Just the 42-base CDR3 DNA is kept, in frame starting at base 1. V is shortened by 7 bases, J by 0 bases, and the region joining them spans 14 bases. These data are taken from a study of T cells in Graves' hyperthyroidism and ophthalmopathy (dated 2019 in TCRdb). As for the study more broadly: Peripheral blood was collected at initial diagnosis, before any treatment. Once sampling was done, hyperthyroidism patients were given methimazole at a starting dose of 30 mg daily, whereas ophthalmopathy patients were given high-dose intravenous methylprednisolone. For training and testing, the approximately 92 patients in the discovery cohort were randomly divided in a 7:3 ratio. In about 6 Graves' hyperthyroidism patients, the study also compared T-cell repertoires from thyroid tissue with T-cell repertoires from blood. To identify distinguishing TCR V-J signatures, a discovery cohort of about 100 patients was used, comprising 43 with Graves' ophthalmopathy and roughly 60 with stable Graves' hyperthyroidism. The paper reports TCR Vbeta CDR3 sequencing of some 140 peripheral blood samples: approximately 43 ophthalmopathy, over 70 hyperthyroidism and 17 progressor patients. Whether ophthalmopathy could be predicted prospectively was tested in an independent validation cohort made up of 18 to 20 hyperthyroidism patients plus 17 patients who later progressed to ophthalmopathy.

The TCR beta CDR3 regions were amplified from RNA transcripts. The TCR CDR3 was subjected to a first round of RT-PCR using the HTBI primer set and the Qiagen OneStep RT-PCR kit. Libraries were constructed in a second round of multiplex PCR, after which size selection and purification were performed. Paired-end sequencing of the libraries was performed with 100 bp reads on an Illumina HiSeq2000. The paper's processing steps were these. SOAPnuke was used to process the raw data, with reads discarded if the reads contained adapters or uncalled bases, had a mean Phred below 15, or lacked an exact constant-primer or identifier match. High-quality paired reads were merged with COPE v1.2.5, and unique nucleotide sequences were defined as clonotypes. Clonotypes were aligned to IMGT TRBV, TRBD and TRBJ reference segments using MiTCR v1.1. The analysis was restricted to V-J combinations with a frequency above 0.0001, which together covered 98% to 99.2% of the repertoires. A TCS score was defined as the ratio between F50 (clonal expansion) and ExV (chaos), using BLOSUM62-based TCRdist between CDR3 peptides within each V-J. Welch's t-statistics and random forest reduced around 550 V-J features to 13, which were used in a naive Bayes classifier (R e1071). TCRdb itself trimmed the public reads at Q25 with fastp, ran MiXCR and retained productive beta chains. Identical CDR3 protein sequences are pooled into one entry, listed with their most common genes and DNA. The V and J calls here are based on TCRdb, not the publication. In this sample the table shows about 320,000 distinct CDR3 sequences, around 16% of which occur a single time. The top ten hold around a third of the sample.

The investigation overall reported the following: In validation, progression to ophthalmopathy was predicted by the model with more than 65% sensitivity and 72.22% specificity, a median of about 6 months before onset. Most expanded thyroid clonotypes (frequency above 0.001) were also detected in blood, suggesting blood repertoires may reflect thyroid immune responses. Sample size was not statistically predetermined, and blinding of investigators to group allocation was not performed. A 13 V-J signature model separated ophthalmopathy from stable hyperthyroidism, with about 90% sensitivity and about 81% specificity in cross-validation and 80%/75% in testing.

The sample taken for sequencing was blood. This sequence was found in a young man with Graves' hyperthyroidism. Recombination linked TRBV5-1 to TRBJ2-7, with the identity of the D gene unclear. In nucleotide form, the sequence is TGCGCCAGCGCCTCCTTGGACGGCTCCTACGAGCAGTACTTC. It encodes CASASLDGSYEQYF.